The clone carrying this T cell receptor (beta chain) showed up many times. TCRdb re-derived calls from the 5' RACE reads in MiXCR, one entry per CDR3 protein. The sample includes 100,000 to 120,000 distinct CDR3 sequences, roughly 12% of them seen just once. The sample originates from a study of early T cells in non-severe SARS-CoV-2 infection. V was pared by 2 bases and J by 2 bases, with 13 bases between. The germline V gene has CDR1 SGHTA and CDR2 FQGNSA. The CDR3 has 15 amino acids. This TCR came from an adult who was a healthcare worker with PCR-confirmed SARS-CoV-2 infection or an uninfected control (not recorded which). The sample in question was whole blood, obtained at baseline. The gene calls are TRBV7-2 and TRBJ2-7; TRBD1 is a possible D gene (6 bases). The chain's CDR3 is CASSLPGVPPYEQYF. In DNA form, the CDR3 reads TGTGCCAGCAGCTTACCAGGGGTTCCGCCCTACGAGCAGTACTTC.